This T cell receptor beta chain stems from a study of blood T cells in healthy people across ages (dated by TCRdb to 2015 to 2017). About the study as a whole: In model experiments, template switching captured about one uniquely barcoded TCR beta cDNA molecule for every two T cells. Age-related changes in TCR beta repertoire diversity were measured in the study by deep sequencing normalized with unique cDNA molecular identifiers. Four age groups were formed from the donors: young (average approximately 15 years), middle-aged (around 39), aged (about 62) and long-lived (around 82). To avoid experimental bias, donors of different ages were distributed randomly across sequencing lanes. For two donors (one aged 18 to 30 and one aged 80 or older), the study analyzed two additional independent replicas of 1 million unique cDNA reads from the same blood draw.

With respect to this clonotype: The clone's antigen remains unknown. Base qualities are not recorded, but no much larger clone differs from it by a single base.

Systemically healthy Caucasian individuals from Russia, 39 in total and aged roughly 6 to 95 years, were included as donors. Around 10 milliliters of peripheral blood were collected from each donor into EDTA-treated Vacutainer tubes. Ficoll-Paque density-gradient centrifugation was used to isolate PBMCs, with at least 7 million per sample. Total RNA, at least 5 micrograms per sample, was extracted from PBMCs with Trizol reagent. Naive CD45RAhigh/CD27high T cell percentages were measured by flow cytometry on a PBMC aliquot from every donor. The protocol used for the library was 5' RACE. The sequencing machine was an Illumina HiSeq 2500. A second PCR of roughly 7 to 11 cycles was performed with a sample-barcoded 5' primer and a J-beta primer mix. A template-switch 5' adaptor carrying 12 random nucleotides introduced a unique molecular identifier onto each TCR beta cDNA molecule. Each sample yielded at least 2.5 million CDR3-containing paired-end reads. The Mint cDNA synthesis kit, primed by a TRBC-specific oligonucleotide, was used to synthesize first-strand cDNA from all RNA. Following uracil-DNA glycosylase treatment, all cDNA underwent a first 18-cycle PCR with the universal primers M1SS and BC2_uni_R. The original pipeline was this. Normalization of each sample was performed by random selection of 1 million high-quality reads, each carrying a distinct molecular identifier. Reads sharing molecular identifiers were discarded rather than binned into consensus sequences. MiTCR, run with a Q25 quality threshold and the strictest error-elimination algorithm, handled CDR3 identification, clonotype clustering and error correction. Lower-bound total TCR beta diversity was estimated with a nonparametric unseen species model using Euler transformation. Using fastp trimming at Q25 and MiXCR clonotype assembly, TCRdb reanalyzed the public sequencing data and kept in-frame beta chains. Entries are consolidated by CDR3 protein sequence, retaining the most common genes and DNA. None of the V and J calls come from the authors' own analysis; TCRdb made them. The sample yields about 1.8 million distinct CDR3 sequences; around 48% were counted once. In total, the top ten clones hold roughly 2% of the sample.

Beyond this particular receptor, the publication reports: Since profiling was done on bulk unsorted PBMCs, naive and antigen-experienced compartments could not be conclusively compared. Total diversity estimates from one million sequenced T cells were considered lower bounds and underestimates. Observed TCR beta diversity per million T cells fell roughly linearly with age, and a significant reduction was already apparent by age about 38. A strong correlation was found between observed TCR beta diversity and the percentage of naive T cells measured by flow cytometry. Compared with the aged group, the long-lived group had more naive CD4+ T cells, fewer expanded clones and increased TCR diversity, a pattern suggesting age selection. Because the CMV infection status of the donors was unknown, age-related changes in expanded clonotypes may potentially have been confounded.

This TCR derives from a middle-aged woman in good health. Material for sequencing was blood.

The base sequence is TGCGTACAGGGGGCGAGAGATACGCAGTATTTT. It translates as CVQGARDTQYF. This chain joins TRBV20-1 to TRBJ2-3; 9 central bases correspond to TRBD1. Inclusive of the bounding cysteine and phenylalanine, the CDR3 is 11 residues long. Only the CDR3 portion is preserved as DNA: 33 bases, with reading frame beginning at the first base. CDR1 and CDR2, per the germline V gene (reference sequence), are DFQATT and SNEGSKA.